One and the same sample provided the 24 T cell receptor beta chains below, sequenced in a study of cytotoxic CD8 clonotypes in ibrutinib-treated CLL. Clones were sequenced by immunoSEQ multiplex PCR, and TCRdb holds only the in-frame ones, with some missing. The sample carries about 150,000 clones, approximately 80% recorded once. The sequences come from PBMCs, collected after 12 months of ibrutinib treatment. The source is a human donor with chronic lymphocytic leukemia.

The V call is TRBV20-1, the J call TRBJ2-7, with D possibly TRBD2 on 6 matching bases. Looked up from germline, CDR1 is DFQATT and CDR2 is SNEGSKA (reference sequence). Deletions cut 8 bases from V and 7 bases from J, with 15 bases between. The CDR3 length is 11 residues. Here the CDR3 DNA reads TGCAGTTCAAACGCGGGGAATGAGCAGTACTTC. Translated, it gives CSSNAGNEQYF.

The chain joins TRBV9 to TRBJ1-5, with 7 bases lining up with TRBD1. The V gene's germline CDR1 is SGDLS and CDR2 YYNGEE. This CDR3 is 15 amino acids long. V was clipped by 0 bases and J by 6 bases; unmatched bases: 6. The CDR3 region is CASSVGQGVGQPQHF. The DNA of the CDR3 is TGTGCCAGCAGCGTAGGACAGGGCGTTGGTCAGCCCCAGCATTTT.

The J gene is TRBJ2-3, the V gene TRBV11-2; D is possibly TRBD2 (5 bases). Trimming took 4 bases from V and 11 from J, leaving 13 bases between them. The CDR3 loop spans 12 amino acids. Germline CDR1 reads SGHAT; CDR2 reads FQNNGV. The CDR3 protein is CASSSPGWGQYF. The DNA for the CDR3 is TGTGCCAGCAGCTCCCCGGGGTGGGGGCAGTATTTT.

Only a few counts were recorded for this clone. This chain links TRBV6-4 with TRBJ1-2; no firm D call. The CDR3 is 11 amino acids. Deletions cut 2 bases from V and 6 bases from J, with 4 bases between. The germline gives CDR1 MRHNA, CDR2 SNTAGT. In DNA form, the CDR3 reads TGTGCCAGCAGTGACAGGGATGGCTACACCTTC. Translation: CASSDRDGYTF.

The chain employs TRBV4-3 and TRBJ2-1; maybe TRBD2 (7 bases). V dropped 3 bases and J dropped 6 bases, with 18 bases sitting between them. Germline CDR1 reads LGHNA; CDR2 reads YSLEER. The CDR3 extends over 16 amino acids. The CDR3 sequence: CASSQGHERGLNEQFF. The CDR3 coding sequence is TGCGCCAGCAGCCAGGGACATGAGCGGGGCCTCAATGAGCAGTTCTTC.

This rearrangement joins TRBV30 to TRBJ1-5, with a possible D match to TRBD1 (5 bases). The CDR3 has 14 amino acids. V was trimmed by 3 bases and J by 3 bases, leaving 12 bases between them. The V gene's germline CDR1 is GTSNPN and CDR2 SVGIG (reference sequence). Written as DNA, the CDR3 is TGTGCCTGGAGGAGGAAGGGGCTCAATCAGCCCCAGCATTTT. Translation: CAWRRKGLNQPQHF.

The V call is TRBV7-2, the J call TRBJ1-4; D call uncertain. CDR1 is SGHTA, CDR2 FQGNSA, per germline. Deletions cut 3 bases from V and 8 bases from J, with 16 bases between. The CDR3 length is 15 residues. The CDR3 nucleotides read TGTGCCAGCAGCTTTACAAGGACCTCAGGAGAAAAACTGTTTTTT. Translation gives CASSFTRTSGEKLFF. Complete variable domain (other parts from reference TRBV7-2 and TRBJ1-4): GAGVSQSPSNKVTEKGKDVELRCDPISGHTALYWYRQSLGQGLEFLIYFQGNSAPDKSGLPSDRFSAERTGGSVSTLTIQRTQQEDSAVYLCASSFTRTSGEKLFFGSGTQLSVL.

The V gene is TRBV7-8, the J gene TRBJ2-1, with D hard to call. CDR1 is SGHVS and CDR2 is FQNEAQ in the germline V gene. The CDR3 totals 17 residues. Trimming removed 5 bases at V and 0 bases at J, with 17 bases between. CDR3 in DNA: TGTGCCAGCAGCCTCGAGTGGCTACCGAGCTCCTACAATGAGCAGTTCTTC. As protein: CASSLEWLPSSYNEQFF.

The chain carries TRBV9 and TRBJ2-7; D possibly corresponds to TRBD2 (6 bases). V gave up 4 bases and J gave up 2 bases, with 19 bases separating them. Germline loops: CDR1 SGDLS, CDR2 YYNGEE. The CDR3 runs 16 residues. The CDR3 sequence: CASSSLGGSGAYEQYF. CDR3 coding DNA: TGTGCCAGCAGCTCCCTTGGGGGGTCGGGGGCCTACGAGCAGTACTTC.

The chain is built from TRBV7-8 and TRBJ2-7, with 8 bases aligning to TRBD1. With V trimmed by 8 bases and J by 0 bases, 15 bases remained unmatched. The CDR3 has 17 residues. The germline V gene has CDR1 SGHVS and CDR2 FQNEAQ. The CDR3 spells CASGAAPGTGSSYEQYF. The CDR3 coding sequence is TGTGCCAGCGGGGCGGCTCCCGGGACAGGAAGCTCCTACGAGCAGTACTTC.

This clone was picked up one time. The chain links TRBV29-1 to TRBJ1-2; 7 positions match TRBD1. The CDR3 sequence is 11 residues long. The germline V gene encodes CDR1 SQVTM and CDR2 ANQGSEA. The V segment lost 6 bases and the J segment 4 bases; nucleotides outside the gene matches: 2. CDR3 sequence: CSVRDSYGYTF. DNA of the CDR3: TGCAGCGTCCGGGACAGCTATGGCTACACCTTC. Filled out from reference TRBV29-1 and TRBJ1-2, the complete variable domain reads SAVISQKPSRDICQRGTSLTIQCQVDSQVTMMFWYRQQPGQSLTLIATANQGSEATYESGFVIDKFPISRPNLTFSTLTVSNMSPEDSSIYLCSVRDSYGYTFGSGTRLTVV.

This clone came up a few times. The chain links TRBV11-2 to TRBJ1-2; D is possibly TRBD1 (5 bases). V shed 8 bases and J shed 7 bases, with 11 bases lying between them. The length of the CDR3 is 11 residues. Germline V lookup: CDR1 SGHAT, CDR2 FQNNGV. In nucleotides, the CDR3 is TGTGCCAGCGGTAGGGGCTCTGGCTACACCTTC. Protein product: CASGRGSGYTF.

This chain connects TRBV4-3 to TRBJ2-7; 11 bases line up with TRBD2. Germline V lookup: CDR1 LGHNA, CDR2 YSLEER. V lost 0 bases to trimming and J lost 0 bases; unmatched junction nucleotides: 10. The CDR3 runs 19 residues. CDR3 amino acids: CASSQEHRLAGLSSYEQYF. As DNA, the CDR3 is TGCGCCAGCAGCCAAGAACACAGACTAGCGGGATTAAGCTCCTACGAGCAGTACTTC.

Only a few counts were recorded for this clone. The rearrangement joins TRBV7-9 to TRBJ2-7, with 10 bases aligning to TRBD2. Looked up from germline, CDR1 is SEHNR and CDR2 is FQNEAQ (reference sequence). The CDR3 totals 15 residues. V trimming: 5 bases; J trimming: 9 bases; junction bases outside the gene matches: 13. The CDR3 DNA is TGTGCCAGCAGCCCACGGACTAGCGGATCCTGGGTGCAGTACTTC. Amino acids: CASSPRTSGSWVQYF. Filled out from reference TRBV7-9 and TRBJ2-7, the complete variable domain reads DTGVSQNPRHKITKRGQNVTFRCDPISEHNRLYWYRQTLGQGPEFLTYFQNEAQLEKSRLLSDRFSAERPKGSFSTLEIQRTEQGDSAMYLCASSPRTSGSWVQYFGPGTRLTVT.

The CDR3 region has the DNA TGTGCCAGCAGCTTGGTTCCCAGCTCCTACGAGCAGTACTTC. Its protein is CASSLVPSSYEQYF. The chain recombines TRBV5-4 with TRBJ2-7, with no clear D. Germline assignment: CDR1 SGHNT and CDR2 YYREEE (reference sequence). CDR3 length equals 14 residues. Trimming pared 0 bases from V and 0 bases from J, leaving 7 bases between.

This clone was observed a handful of times. The CDR3 DNA follows: TGTGCCAGCAGTTTCGGGCAGGGCCTAACTGAAGCTTTCTTT. Its protein is CASSFGQGLTEAFF. V gene TRBV28 combines with J gene TRBJ1-1; D might be TRBD1 (5 bases). CDR1 and CDR2 (germline): MDHEN, SYDVKM. V lost 3 bases to trimming and J lost 5 bases, with 13 bases between them. The CDR3 contains 14 residues.

The genes are TRBV28 and TRBJ2-7; the D gene is possibly TRBD2 (5 bases). V lost 5 bases and J 0 bases, leaving 14 bases between the germline ends. In germline, CDR1 is MDHEN, CDR2 SYDVKM. The CDR3 sequence is 15 residues long. CDR3 nucleotides: TGTGCCAGCAGTAGGTATAGCGTCACCTCCTACGAGCAGTACTTC. It specifies CASSRYSVTSYEQYF.

J is TRBJ2-7 and V is TRBV9, with D perhaps matching TRBD1 (6 bases). Germline CDR1 reads SGDLS; CDR2 reads YYNGEE. V lost 0 bases and J 1 base, leaving 17 bases between the germline ends. CDR3 size: 17 residues. This CDR3 is CASSVGGGQGMSYEQYF. The CDR3 bases are TGTGCCAGCAGCGTAGGGGGTGGGCAGGGGATGTCCTACGAGCAGTACTTC.

The chain recombines TRBV30 with TRBJ2-7; D is undetermined. Germline V CDR1 and CDR2: GTSNPN, SVGIG (reference sequence). The CDR3 runs to 11 residues. The V and J ends lost 4 bases and 4 bases respectively, with 8 bases between them. The CDR3 reads CAWIARYEQYF. CDR3 DNA: TGTGCCTGGATCGCGCGGTACGAGCAGTACTTC.

The chain employs TRBV28 and TRBJ1-1; no reliable D call. Between the trimmed V and J ends, which lost 7 bases and 11 bases, there was a span of 14 bases. Germline V gives CDR1 MDHEN, CDR2 SYDVKM. The CDR3 has 11 amino acids. The CDR3 region is CASTSDREAFF. In DNA, the CDR3 is TGTGCCAGCACCTCAGACCGGGAGGCTTTCTTT.

The CDR3 sequence: CASTRDGGNTEAFF. DNA for the CDR3: TGCGCCAGCACCCGAGATGGAGGGAACACTGAAGCTTTCTTT. The V and J genes are TRBV5-1 and TRBJ1-1; D call uncertain. The germline V gene has CDR1 SGHRS and CDR2 YFSETQ. The V gene lost 6 bases and the J gene lost 1 base, with 13 bases spanning the gap. The CDR3 totals 14 residues.

The V and J genes are TRBV6-5 and TRBJ2-1, with D perhaps being TRBD1 or TRBD2 (6 bases each). V gave up 6 bases and J gave up 5 bases, with 8 bases separating them. There are 12 residues in the CDR3. CDR1 and CDR2 from the germline V gene are MNHEY and SVGAGI. The CDR3 sequence is CASRRGDNEQFF. As DNA, the CDR3 is TGTGCCAGCAGAAGGGGGGACAATGAGCAGTTCTTC.

The V call is TRBV4-2, the J call TRBJ2-1; D perhaps matches TRBD2 (5 bases). Deletions cut 1 base from V and 6 bases from J, with 13 bases between. Per the germline V gene, CDR1 is LGHNA and CDR2 is YNFKEQ. CDR3 size: 15 residues. CDR3 protein: CASSQVAGLLNEQFF. CDR3 nucleotide sequence: TGTGCCAGCAGCCAAGTGGCGGGCTTACTCAATGAGCAGTTCTTC.

The V and J genes are TRBV18 and TRBJ1-1; 8 bases match TRBD1. V lost 3 bases, J lost 2 bases, and 2 bases stayed unmatched. Germline V CDR1 and CDR2: KGHSH, LQKENI. The CDR3 is 14 amino acids. As DNA, the CDR3 is TGTGCCAGCTCACCGGACAGGGTCAACACTGAAGCTTTCTTT. Amino acids: CASSPDRVNTEAFF. The full variable domain, completed using reference TRBV18 and TRBJ1-1, is NAGVMQNPRHLVRRRGQEARLRCSPMKGHSHVYWYRQLPEEGLKFMVYLQKENIIDESGMPKERFSAEFPKEGPSILRIQQVVRGDSAAYFCASSPDRVNTEAFFGQGTRLTVV.